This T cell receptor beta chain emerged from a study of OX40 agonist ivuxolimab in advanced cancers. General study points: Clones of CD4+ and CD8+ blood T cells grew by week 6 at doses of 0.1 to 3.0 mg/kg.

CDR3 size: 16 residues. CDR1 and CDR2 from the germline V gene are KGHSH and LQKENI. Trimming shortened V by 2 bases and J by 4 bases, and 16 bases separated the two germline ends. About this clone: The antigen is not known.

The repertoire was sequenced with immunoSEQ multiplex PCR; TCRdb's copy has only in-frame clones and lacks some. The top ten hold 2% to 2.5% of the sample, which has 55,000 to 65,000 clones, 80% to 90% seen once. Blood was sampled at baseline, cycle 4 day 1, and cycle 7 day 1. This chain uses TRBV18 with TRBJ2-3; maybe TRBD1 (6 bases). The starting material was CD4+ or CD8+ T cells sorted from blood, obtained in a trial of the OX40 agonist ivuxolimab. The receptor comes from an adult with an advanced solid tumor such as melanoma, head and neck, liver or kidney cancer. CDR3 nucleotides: TGTGCCAGCTCACCAGTGAGCAGGGGCTTTTCAGATACGCAGTATTTT. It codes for CASSPVSRGFSDTQYF.